This section outlines one TCR beta chain sequence together with its context. The target of this receptor is not known. One base away there is no much larger clone; base qualities are not given. This record belongs to a study of cytomegalovirus exposure and HLA in healthy donors (dated by TCRdb to 2017 to 2019). The study in broad terms: According to an earlier analysis of a few hundred of the donors, roughly 180 million T cells yielded some 110 million unique TCR beta sequences and 276 Gb of sequence data. A separate validation cohort of 100 to 150 different subjects was used in addition to the roughly 640-subject first cohort. An early release covering 550 to 650 HLA-typed donors comprised around 300 gigabases of sequencing data and around 86 million unique TCR sequences. Rather than using new phenotypic data, the later analysis identified candidate immune exposures from TCR beta sequences and from how often those sequences occurred across donors. Among a few hundred genotyped donors of the cohort, an average of 235,054 unique TCR beta nucleotide sequences were sequenced per donor, around 18% of them non-productive. The T cell repertoires of several hundred subjects were profiled by immunosequencing and related to cytomegalovirus serostatus. Donor age, sex, ethnicity and CMV serostatus were collected together with the repertoire data. Every repertoire in the discovery cohort had been generated on one and the same sequencing platform. Class I and class II HLA loci were covered by the typing at four-digit resolution. Several DR-DQ haplotypes were handled as single units for association and clustering, since linkage in the cohort was strong. In a later analysis, previously published TCR beta repertoires from several hundred donors were re-analyzed and high-resolution HLA genotyping was added so that TCR occurrence patterns could be studied. The study aimed to test whether signatures of past pathogen exposure could be identified by cataloging public T cell receptors. The study combined high-throughput TCR immunosequencing, statistical association of individual TCRs with disease status, and machine learning to predict cytomegalovirus infection status. Of the approximately 400 genotyped donors, approximately 80% fell in the genetic ancestry cluster associated with self-reported Caucasian donors. A later genetic analysis took genome-wide SNP genotypes for about 65% of the 666 donors and used that subset as a discovery cohort. Typing coverage differed by locus: A, B, C, DRB1 and DQB1 were typed in roughly 620-640 donors, DQA1 in 500 to 550, DPA1 in approximately 600, and DPB1 in just under 490. An earlier analysis of 500 to 750 of the donors applied high-throughput TCR beta sequencing to assess whether each TCR beta V gene segment acted as functional or pseudogenic. What the research found in general, with its limitations: A few of the identified cytomegalovirus-associated TCR beta chains were confirmed in vitro to be specific for cytomegalovirus antigens. When HLA alleles, especially DR and DQ, strongly co-occurred, attributing TCR associations to individual alleles was difficult. Correlated functional status among segregating V segments might reflect linkage disequilibrium, but an unknown experimental factor could not be ruled out. A further reported finding was that TCR beta sequences accurately predicted the HLA-A and HLA-B alleles for most subjects in the first cohort. A cluster of highly shared sequence variants was judged likely to be a technical artifact of the sequencing pipeline. A total of 150 or so TCR beta chains were listed by the study as associated with cytomegalovirus. An earlier analysis of approximately 530 of the donors showed that most TCR beta V segments appeared in productive rearrangements either about 87% or about 30% of the time, which broadly matched IMGT annotations. According to a later analysis, TCR association rates differed among HLA loci, with DRB1 alleles showing the most associated TCRs and HLA-C alleles showing the fewest. In a later analysis, several top co-occurrence clusters were reported to appear linked to parvovirus B19, influenza, CMV and Epstein-Barr virus. At a false discovery rate of 0.05, a later analysis linked approximately 18,000 TCR beta sequences to specific HLA alleles. Because some donors lacked HLA typing at each locus, the association tests relied only on the typed subset. Cytomegalovirus status was reported to be diagnosed by the classifier with high specificity and sensitivity in both the original and validation cohorts. Presence/absence analyses assumed roughly uniform sequencing depth across donors, an assumption that may not hold. A later genetic analysis reported fewer N-insertions in productive TCRs among donors in an Asian-associated ancestry cluster than the roughly 720-donor mean. An association between a missense DCLRE1C variant and V-gene and J-gene trimming of TCR beta chains was found in a later genetic analysis and replicated in an independent cohort. This cohort had only TCR beta chains sequenced, and the lack of alpha or paired-chain data limited which features could be detected. Some IMGT-functional V segments, including TRBV6-2 and TRBV6-3, could not be distinguished by the 87-base-pair reads and were therefore excluded. Compared with equally common non-associated chains, HLA-associated TCR beta chains in a later analysis were more clonally expanded and had lower generation probabilities. According to the authors, the approach could potentially be generalized to other disease states and immunological phenotypes. Seventeen rarely observed V segments, including chromosome 9 orphons, were excluded from the earlier analysis of approximately 500 of the donors because counts were too low. For the cohort, immune exposure information was limited to CMV serostatus. A later analysis found that most CMV-associated TCR beta chains appeared HLA-restricted, with HLA associations seemingly driven largely by CMV exposure. Most TCR sequences were seen in very few donors, while some public TCRs were found in many individuals.

V has 5 bases trimmed and J has 4 bases trimmed; junction bases matching no gene number 9. The CDR3 sequence holds 15 residues, the cysteine and phenylalanine included. Just CDR3 DNA is preserved here, 45 bases in frame from base 1. The germline V gene sets CDR1 to SGHRS and CDR2 to YFSETQ. The library relied on the immunoSEQ multiplex PCR assay. A mixture of 60 forward primers for TCR Vbeta segments and 13 reverse primers for TCR Jbeta segments was used in the multiplex PCR. The CDR3 region of rearranged TCR beta genes was amplified from genomic DNA with a multiplex PCR assay. On the Illumina HiSeq System, the amplified TCR beta libraries were sequenced as 87-base-pair reads. As for the authors' bioinformatics: A later analysis counted tens of millions of unique TCR beta chains across the 670 or so repertoires, and some 11 million of these chains were shared by at least two donors. A nearest-neighbor algorithm error-corrected the raw reads and collapsed the reads into unique sequences, merging closely related sequences to remove PCR and sequencing errors. CDR3 sequences were aligned to IMGT reference sequences to assign V, D and J gene segments. For a sequence to be retained, at least a six-nucleotide match to both a V gene segment and a J gene segment was required. Rearrangements were called productive when the CDR3 lacked stop codons and stayed in frame with V and J; all others were non-productive. CDR3 was defined by IMGT convention, running from the second conserved V-encoded cysteine to the conserved J-encoded phenylalanine. The earlier analysis of approximately 500 of the donors excluded sequences that lacked an unambiguous match to a single V gene segment. An earlier analysis of a few hundred of the donors called V segments functional above 56.7% productive rearrangements and segregating when the between-donor standard deviation exceeded 5%. To diagnose cytomegalovirus status from the catalog of TCR beta chain sequences, a statistical classification framework was built. In a later analysis, TCR nucleotide sequences were compared against IMGT/GENE-DB human TR gene sequences so that V and J genes could be assigned. In a later analysis, CDR3 sequences and most-parsimonious VDJ recombination scenarios were assigned using the TCRdist pipeline. In a later analysis, each TCR beta chain was defined by its CDR3 amino acid sequence together with its V-gene family, and reads without a unique V-gene family were excluded. To address suspected cross-contamination and a sequencing artifact, a later analysis removed 550 to 750 highly shared, low-generation-probability nucleotide sequences. For each public chain, a later analysis derived a clonal expansion index from normalized ranks of inferred template counts within each repertoire. Generation probabilities in a later analysis came from a VDJ recombination model fitted to out-of-frame rearrangements, and those results were checked against IGoR. In a later analysis, hypergeometric tests were used to score TCR-TCR, TCR-HLA and TCR-CMV co-occurrence, with a repertoire-size bias correction applied to TCR pairs. False discovery rates were estimated in a later analysis by permuting HLA or CMV assignments 20 times. In a later analysis, co-occurring TCRs were grouped using DBSCAN, with TCRdist sequence similarity added in when clustering inside HLA-allele-positive subsets. Repertoires with fewer than 30,000 or more than 120,000 public chains were left out of co-occurrence clustering, as were a handful of repertoires with anomalous nucleotide sharing. What TCRdb holds here is the immuneACCESS table cut down to in-frame rearrangements. Part of the clones is not present; checked against another copy, under half of the missing clones reflect an unresolved V gene, and the others are unexplained. The V and J calls and clone size come from that table; D and trimming were worked out from the DNA. Across this sample there are approximately 140,000 clones, with around 80% seen only once. Less than 1.5% of the sample goes to the ten largest clones.

The cohort consisted of 600 to 700 healthy bone marrow donors. All cohort members were sampled while nominally healthy, although unrecorded immune exposures were likely present. The donor was CMV seropositive and was included in the group of 270 or so seropositive cohort members. A peripheral blood sample was collected from each donor, and TCR beta sequencing was performed on peripheral blood mononuclear cells. The Qiagen DNeasy Blood Extraction Kit was used to extract genomic DNA from the blood cell samples. This clonotype was obtained from a male donor in good health and CMV-seropositive. The sample was PBMCs. The rearrangement combines TRBV5-1 with TRBJ2-5; 9 junctional bases match TRBD2. The DNA reads TGCGCCAGCAGGCAAGGGAGCGGGAGGACAGAGACCCAGTACTTC. This yields the protein CASRQGSGRTETQYF.